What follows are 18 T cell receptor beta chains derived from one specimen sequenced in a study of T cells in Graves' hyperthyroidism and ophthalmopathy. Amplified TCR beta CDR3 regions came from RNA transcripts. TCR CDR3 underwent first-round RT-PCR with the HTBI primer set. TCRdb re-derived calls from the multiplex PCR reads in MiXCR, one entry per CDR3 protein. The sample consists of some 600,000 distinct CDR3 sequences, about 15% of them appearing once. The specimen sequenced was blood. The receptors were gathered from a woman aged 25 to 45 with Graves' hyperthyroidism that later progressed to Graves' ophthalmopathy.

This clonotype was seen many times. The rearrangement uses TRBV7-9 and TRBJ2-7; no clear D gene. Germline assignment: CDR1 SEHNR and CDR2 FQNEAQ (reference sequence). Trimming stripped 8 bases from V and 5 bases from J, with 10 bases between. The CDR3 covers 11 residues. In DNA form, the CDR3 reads TGTGCCAGCCTAGGAGCGCACGAGCAGTACTTC. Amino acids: CASLGAHEQYF.

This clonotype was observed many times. The DNA for the CDR3 is TGTGCCAGCAGCCTTCCGGGAGAGCAGTACTTC. Its protein product is CASSLPGEQYF. V gene TRBV7-2 combines with J gene TRBJ2-7; D may be TRBD2 (5 bases). V lost 5 bases and J 7 bases, leaving 9 bases between the germline ends. This CDR3 contains 11 residues. CDR1 is SGHTA, CDR2 FQGNSA, per germline.

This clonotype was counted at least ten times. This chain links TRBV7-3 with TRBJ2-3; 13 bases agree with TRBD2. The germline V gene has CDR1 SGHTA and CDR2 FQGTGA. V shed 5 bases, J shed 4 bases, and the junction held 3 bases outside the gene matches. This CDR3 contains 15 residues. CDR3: CASSQGLAGADTQYF. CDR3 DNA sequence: TGTGCCAGCAGCCAAGGACTAGCGGGAGCAGATACGCAGTATTTT.

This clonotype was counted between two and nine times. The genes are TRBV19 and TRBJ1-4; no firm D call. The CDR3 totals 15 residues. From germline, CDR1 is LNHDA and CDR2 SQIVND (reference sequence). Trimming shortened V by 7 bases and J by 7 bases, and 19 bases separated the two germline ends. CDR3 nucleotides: TGTGCCAGTACTCCCCCGGGGAAGGGCGGTGAAAAACTGTTTTTT. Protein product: CASTPPGKGGEKLFF.

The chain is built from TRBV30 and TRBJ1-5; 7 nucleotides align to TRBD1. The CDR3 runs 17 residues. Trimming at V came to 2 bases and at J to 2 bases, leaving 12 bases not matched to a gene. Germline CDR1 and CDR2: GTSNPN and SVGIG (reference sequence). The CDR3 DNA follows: TGTGCCTGGAGTACCACAGGGGACAAGTGGGGCAATCAGCCCCAGCATTTT. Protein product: CAWSTTGDKWGNQPQHF.

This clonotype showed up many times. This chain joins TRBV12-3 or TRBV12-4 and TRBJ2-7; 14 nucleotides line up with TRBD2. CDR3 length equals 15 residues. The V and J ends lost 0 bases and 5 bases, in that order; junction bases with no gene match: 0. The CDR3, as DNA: TGTGCCAGCAGTTTAGCGGGACTAGCGGGAGACGAGCAGTACTTC. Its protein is CASSLAGLAGDEQYF.

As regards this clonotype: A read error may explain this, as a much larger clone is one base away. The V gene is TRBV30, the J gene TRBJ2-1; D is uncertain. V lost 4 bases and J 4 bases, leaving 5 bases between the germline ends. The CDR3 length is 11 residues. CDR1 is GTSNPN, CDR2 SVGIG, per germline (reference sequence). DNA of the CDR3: TGTGCCTGGATCAGGTACAATGAGCAGTTCTTC. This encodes CAWIRYNEQFF. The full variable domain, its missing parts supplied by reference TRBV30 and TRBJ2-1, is SQTIHQWPATLVQPVGSPLSLECTVEGTSNPNLYWYRQAAGRGLQLLFYSVGIGQISSEVPQNLSASRPQDRQFILSSKKLLLSDSGFYLCAWIRYNEQFFGPGTRLTVL.

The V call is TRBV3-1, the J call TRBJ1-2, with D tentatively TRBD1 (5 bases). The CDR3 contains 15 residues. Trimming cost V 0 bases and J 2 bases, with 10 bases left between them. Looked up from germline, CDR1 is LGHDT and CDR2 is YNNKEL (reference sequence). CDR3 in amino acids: CASSQDWAGNYGYTF. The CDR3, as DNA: TGTGCCAGCAGCCAAGACTGGGCAGGGAACTATGGCTACACCTTC. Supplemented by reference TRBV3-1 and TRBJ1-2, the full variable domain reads DTAVSQTPKYLVTQMGNDKSIKCEQNLGHDTMYWYKQDSKKFLKIMFSYNNKELIINETVPNRFSPKSPDKAHLNLHINSLELGDSAVYFCASSQDWAGNYGYTFGSGTRLTVV.

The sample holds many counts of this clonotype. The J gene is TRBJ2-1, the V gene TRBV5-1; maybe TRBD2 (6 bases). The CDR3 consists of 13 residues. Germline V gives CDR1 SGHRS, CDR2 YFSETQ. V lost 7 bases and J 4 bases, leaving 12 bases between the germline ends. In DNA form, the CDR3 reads TGCGCCAGCTCTCCGGAGGGGTACAATGAGCAGTTCTTC. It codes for CASSPEGYNEQFF.

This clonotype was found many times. This CDR3 is CASSRGGRPNEQYF. The CDR3 DNA reads TGTGCCAGCTCAAGGGGCGGGAGGCCGAACGAGCAGTACTTC. The chain carries TRBV9 and TRBJ2-7; the match to TRBD2 covers 8 bases. The germline gives CDR1 SGDLS, CDR2 YYNGEE. Unmatched junction bases numbered 11, after V lost 7 bases and J lost 5 bases. This CDR3 is built from 14 residues.

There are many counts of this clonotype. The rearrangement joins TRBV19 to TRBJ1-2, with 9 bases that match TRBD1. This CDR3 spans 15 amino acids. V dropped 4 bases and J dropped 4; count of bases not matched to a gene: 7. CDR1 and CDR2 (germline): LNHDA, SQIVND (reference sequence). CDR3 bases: TGTGCCAGTAGTAAGGACAGGGGCCTTTCCTATGGCTACACCTTC. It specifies CASSKDRGLSYGYTF.

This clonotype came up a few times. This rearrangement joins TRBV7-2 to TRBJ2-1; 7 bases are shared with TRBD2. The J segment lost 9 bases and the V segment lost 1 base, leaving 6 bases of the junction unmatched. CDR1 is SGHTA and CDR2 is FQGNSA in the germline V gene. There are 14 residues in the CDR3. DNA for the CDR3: TGTGCCAGCAGCTTAGGGGGGGGTTTAGCTGAGCAGTTCTTC. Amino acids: CASSLGGGLAEQFF.

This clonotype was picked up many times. The CDR3 DNA reads TGTGCCTGGAACGGGGACTCCTACGAGCAGTACTTC. Amino acid sequence: CAWNGDSYEQYF. The chain couples TRBV30 to TRBJ2-7; D is perhaps TRBD2 (5 bases). Germline V lookup: CDR1 GTSNPN, CDR2 SVGIG (reference sequence). V was cut by 4 bases and J by 0 bases, with 7 bases left in between. There are 12 residues in the CDR3. The full variable domain, in which reference TRBV30 and TRBJ2-7 provide the parts outside the CDR3, is SQTIHQWPATLVQPVGSPLSLECTVEGTSNPNLYWYRQAAGRGLQLLFYSVGIGQISSEVPQNLSASRPQDRQFILSSKKLLLSDSGFYLCAWNGDSYEQYFGPGTRLTVT.

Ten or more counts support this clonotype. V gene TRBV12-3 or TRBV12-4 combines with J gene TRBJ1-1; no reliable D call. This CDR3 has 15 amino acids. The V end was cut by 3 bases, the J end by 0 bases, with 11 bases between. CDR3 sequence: CASSFFVTLNTEAFF. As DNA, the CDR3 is TGTGCCAGCAGTTTTTTCGTTACGTTGAACACTGAAGCTTTCTTT.

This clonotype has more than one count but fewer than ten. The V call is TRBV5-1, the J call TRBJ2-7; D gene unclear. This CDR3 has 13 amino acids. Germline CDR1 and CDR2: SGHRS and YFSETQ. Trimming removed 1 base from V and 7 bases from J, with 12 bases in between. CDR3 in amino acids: CASSLRRLGEQYF. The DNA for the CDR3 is TGCGCCAGCAGCTTGAGAAGACTGGGGGAGCAGTACTTC.

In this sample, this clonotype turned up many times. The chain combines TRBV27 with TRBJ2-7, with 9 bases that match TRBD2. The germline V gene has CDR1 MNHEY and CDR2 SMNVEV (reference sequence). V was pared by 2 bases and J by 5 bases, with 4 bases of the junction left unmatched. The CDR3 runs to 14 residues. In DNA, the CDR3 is TGTGCCAGCAGTTTAGCGGGAGGGATCGACGAGCAGTACTTC. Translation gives CASSLAGGIDEQYF.

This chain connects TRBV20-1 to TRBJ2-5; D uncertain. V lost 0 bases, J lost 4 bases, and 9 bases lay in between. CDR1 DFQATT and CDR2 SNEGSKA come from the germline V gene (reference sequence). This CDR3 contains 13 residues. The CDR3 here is CSARDVESETQYF. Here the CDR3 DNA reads TGCAGTGCTAGAGATGTGGAGTCAGAGACCCAGTACTTC.

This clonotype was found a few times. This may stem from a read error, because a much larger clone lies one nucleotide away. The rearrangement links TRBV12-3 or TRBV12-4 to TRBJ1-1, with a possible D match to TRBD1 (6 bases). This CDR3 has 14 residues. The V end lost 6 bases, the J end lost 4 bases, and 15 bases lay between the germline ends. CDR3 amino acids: CASRPGQLSTEAFF. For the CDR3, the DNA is TGTGCCAGCAGGCCTGGACAGCTTAGCACTGAAGCTTTCTTT.